The rows below give T cell receptor beta chains drawn from one sample of a study of Ad26.COV2.S vaccination and SARS-CoV-2 variants. Generated by immunoSEQ multiplex PCR, the TCRdb table keeps only in-frame clones and is missing some. The sample contains 400,000 to 450,000 clones, 90% of which appear only once. Specimen: peripheral blood, collected in a trial of Ad26.COV2.S vaccine versus placebo. The receptors derive from a person aged 18 to 59 who received the Ad26.COV2.S COVID-19 vaccine or a placebo. CDR3s include the opening cysteine and the closing phenylalanine or tryptophan. A D gene is named only where the DNA matches it firmly. Part of the rows lack a size; the others show once, few, many or a class for expanded clones.

>TRBV9|.|TRBJ2-1|.
TGTGCCAGCAGCGTTTCCAGTTTGCTACCCAATGAGCAGTTCTTC
CASSVSSLLPNEQFF
>TRBV2|.|TRBJ2-1|TRBD2
TGTGCCAGCAGCCAAAGCAGGACTAGCGGGAGTTTGAGGAGCTCCTACAATGAGCAGTTCTTC
CASSQSRTSGSLRSSYNEQFF
>TRBV11-2|.|TRBJ1-1|.
TGTGCCAGCAGCTATGGACGTCGCACTGAAGCTTTCTTT
CASSYGRRTEAFF
>TRBV6-2/TRBV6-3|.|TRBJ2-7|.
TGTGCCAGCAGTAATAGCTTCGGGGTATACGAGCAGTACTTC
CASSNSFGVYEQYF
>TRBV24-1|once|TRBJ2-3|.
TGTGCCACCAGTCGGGGCTCAGATACGCAGTATTTT
CATSRGSDTQYF
>TRBV28|.|TRBJ2-3|TRBD2
TGTGCCAGCCGGACTAGCGGCACAGATACGCAGTATTTT
CASRTSGTDTQYF
>TRBV25-1|.|TRBJ2-3|TRBD2
TGTGCCAGCAGTGGGAGACTAACGCAGACTAGCGGAGATACGCAGTATTTT
CASSGRLTQTSGDTQYF
>TRBV9|.|TRBJ2-5|.
TGTGCCAGCAGCGTAGCCAGTCGAGAGACCCAGTACTTC
CASSVASRETQYF
>TRBV9|.|TRBJ1-1|.
TGTGCCAGCAGCGTAGTGAGCCGGGCGTCTGAAGCTTTCTTT
CASSVVSRASEAFF
>TRBV18|.|TRBJ1-1|.
TGTGCCAGCTCCTCGCGGGGGGACACTGAAGCTTTCTTT
CASSSRGDTEAFF
>TRBV2|.|TRBJ2-2|.
TGTGCCAGCAGTGAAGCCTTGGACGGGGAGCTGTTTTTT
CASSEALDGELFF
>TRBV19|.|TRBJ2-1|TRBD2
TGTGCCAGTAGTACTCCAAGACTAGCGGGAGAGGTTGGTGAGCAGTTCTTC
CASSTPRLAGEVGEQFF
>TRBV6-2/TRBV6-3|.|TRBJ2-7|.
TGTGCCAGCAGTACCCTTAGTTATGCCGGGACTCAAACCTACGAGCAGTACTTC
CASSTLSYAGTQTYEQYF
>TRBV30|.|TRBJ2-7|.
TGTGCCTGGAGCCCTGTGGGGCGCTACGAGCAGTACTTC
CAWSPVGRYEQYF
>TRBV5-1|.|TRBJ1-1|.
TGCGCCAGCAGCTTGGCCCCCCGGGGTACGGACACTGAAGCTTTCTTT
CASSLAPRGTDTEAFF
>TRBV5-5|.|TRBJ2-7|.
TGTGCCAGCAGCTTGGGGCATGCCCCGGGCGGATTCTACGAGCAGTACTTC
CASSLGHAPGGFYEQYF
>TRBV11-1|.|TRBJ2-1|.
TGTGCCAGCAGTGATCGGGGAAGCTCCTACAATGAGCAGTTCTTC
CASSDRGSSYNEQFF
>TRBV5-1|once|TRBJ2-5|.
TGCGCCAGCAGCTTGGAAGGTACAGAGGCCCAGTACTTC
CASSLEGTEAQYF
>TRBV5-6|few|TRBJ2-2|.
TGTGCCAGCAGGTCCCCGGGCAGGGACACCGGGGAGCTGTTTTTT
CASRSPGRDTGELFF
>TRBV2|.|TRBJ2-7|.
TGTGCCAGCAGTGAACTAGGGGCGCTCCCCTACGAGCAGTACTTC
CASSELGALPYEQYF
>TRBV6-5|.|TRBJ1-2|.
TGTGCCAGCAGGGCAGACACTCGCCCCGGGGGCTACACCTTC
CASRADTRPGGYTF
>TRBV28|.|TRBJ2-3|TRBD2
TGTGCCAGCAGTTTATCTAGCGGGAGGGCCGTAAGTACGCAGTATTTT
CASSLSSGRAVSTQYF
>TRBV24-1|.|TRBJ2-1|TRBD2
TGTGCCACCAGTGTACGAGCGGGAGAAGGGGATGAGCAGTTCTTC
CATSVRAGEGDEQFF
>TRBV28|.|TRBJ2-7|.
TGTGCCAGCAGACCGCGACAGTATTCCTACGAGCAGTACTTC
CASRPRQYSYEQYF
>TRBV5-6|.|TRBJ1-2|.
TGTGCCAGCAGCTTGAGAGGGTTGAGCTACACCTTC
CASSLRGLSYTF
>TRBV27|.|TRBJ1-1|TRBD1
TGTGCCAGCAGTCGCACAGGGGGGCTGGTTGAAGCTTTCTTT
CASSRTGGLVEAFF
>TRBV6-2/TRBV6-3|few|TRBJ2-6|TRBD1
TGTGCCAGCAGTCCGGACAGGGGGCTATCTGGGGCCAACGTCCTGACTTTC
CASSPDRGLSGANVLTF
>TRBV28|once|TRBJ1-5|.
TGTGCCAGCAGTCGGTCAGGTGGAATAGCCAATCAGCCCCAGCATTTT
CASSRSGGIANQPQHF
>TRBV7-2|.|TRBJ1-1|.
TGTGCCAGCAGCGTTACAATGAACACTGAAGCTTTCTTT
CASSVTMNTEAFF
>TRBV25-1|.|TRBJ1-6|.
TGTGCCAGCAGTACTTCTAATTCACCCCTCCACTTT
CASSTSNSPLHF
>TRBV19|.|TRBJ2-5|.
TGTGCCAGTAGGGTCAGGGAGAGGGAGACCCAGTACTTC
CASRVRERETQYF
>TRBV5-1|.|TRBJ2-7|.
TGCGCCAGCAGCTTTACAGGGAGGGCAGACTACGAGCAGTACTTC
CASSFTGRADYEQYF
>TRBV21-1|.|TRBJ1-5|.
TGTGCCAGCAGCAGTCAAGCCTCGTCCCCTGACAATCAGCCCCAGCATTTT
CASSSQASSPDNQPQHF
>TRBV9|.|TRBJ2-5|.
TGTGCCAGCAGCGTGGCTAGCACAGAGACCCAGTACTTC
CASSVASTETQYF
>TRBV23-1|.|TRBJ2-5|.
TGCGCCAGCAGTCAAGGGTCAGGGCCCCAAGAGACCCAGTACTTC
CASSQGSGPQETQYF
>TRBV7-2|.|TRBJ1-2|.
TGTGCCAGCAGCTTCGGGAGGGTGAACTATGGCTACACCTTC
CASSFGRVNYGYTF
>TRBV6-2/TRBV6-3|.|TRBJ2-1|TRBD2
TGTGCCAGCAGTTATCGACTAGCGGGAGGGTACAATGAGCAGTTCTTC
CASSYRLAGGYNEQFF
>TRBV13|once|TRBJ2-1|.
TGTGCCAGCAGCTCTGGGGGTAATGAGCAGTTCTTC
CASSSGGNEQFF
>TRBV27|.|TRBJ1-5|.
TGTGCCAGCAGTTTGAAGGGCAATCAGCCCCAGCATTTT
CASSLKGNQPQHF
>TRBV28|.|TRBJ2-5|.
TGTGCCAGCAGTTTTGACAGGATCCACTTC
CASSFDRIHF
>TRBV27|.|TRBJ1-6|.
TGTGCCAGCAGGCCAACAGGGTTCCCTTCACCCCTCCACTTT
CASRPTGFPSPLHF
>TRBV27|.|TRBJ2-3|.
TGTGCCAGCAGCTCCGCGGGACATAGCACAGATACGCAGTATTTT
CASSSAGHSTDTQYF
>TRBV5-1|few|TRBJ2-7|.
TGCGCCAGCAGCTTGGAATGGGCCTACGAGCAGTACTTC
CASSLEWAYEQYF